This T cell receptor beta chain comes out of a study of T cell responses to AZD1222 COVID-19 vaccine. Study findings and constraints: Females outnumbered males among donors, who were mostly white British; clonal diversity was possibly underestimated. Baseline serostatus was positive in only six AZD1222 recipients. No repertoire was sampled before or during the peak T cell response, only after it.

This clone has a single count. Its antigen remains unknown. The CDR3 contains 16 residues. CDR1 SGHVS and CDR2 FNYEAQ come from the germline V gene. Trimming took off 4 bases at V and 5 bases at J, with 20 bases between the two ends. Sequenced by immunoSEQ multiplex PCR; TCRdb stores in-frame clones only, minus some. The repertoire includes some 150,000 clones, 75% to 95% of them detected once, and 2.8% sits in the top ten. This TCR was sampled from an adult in good health. The sample consisted of peripheral blood, taken on day 0 of MenACWY control vaccination. This chain connects TRBV7-6 to TRBJ2-5; a weak D match, TRBD2 (6 bases). The CDR3 coding sequence is TGTGCCAGCAGCTGGACTAACGTTTTGGGTATGGAGACCCAGTACTTC. Translating gives CASSWTNVLGMETQYF.